This T cell receptor beta chain was sequenced in a study of T cell responses to AZD1222 COVID-19 vaccine. Of note for this clone: Its specificity is not known.

Data came from immunoSEQ multiplex PCR; TCRdb stores just in-frame clones and leaves some out. Of about 140,000 clones listed, approximately 90% are singletons. Study observations and caveats: Among spike-specific TCRs, nearly half reportedly target unmutated variant regions.

Germline loops: CDR1 SGHNT, CDR2 YYREEE (reference sequence). V lost 0 bases and J lost 0, with 12 bases in between. This CDR3 spans 17 amino acids. The sequenced sample was peripheral blood, obtained 28 days after the second AZD1222 dose. The J gene is TRBJ2-2, the V gene TRBV5-4; D tentatively fits TRBD1 or TRBD2 (5 bases each). This TCR derives from an adult who received the AZD1222 COVID-19 vaccine. The CDR3 sequence is CASSLVRQGANTGELFF. In DNA form, the CDR3 reads TGTGCCAGCAGCTTGGTACGCCAGGGAGCGAACACCGGGGAGCTGTTTTTT. Looking up the rest from reference TRBV5-4 and TRBJ2-2 gives the full variable domain: ETGVTQSPTHLIKTRGQQVTLRCSSQSGHNTVSWYQQALGQGPQFIFQYYREEENGRGNFPPRFSGLQFPNYSSELNVNALELDDSALYLCASSLVRQGANTGELFFGEGSRLTVL.